Each of the 10 T cell receptor beta chains below was sequenced from the same sample in a study of blood T cells in healthy people across ages. Then a second PCR, running about 6 to 11 cycles, was carried out with a sample-barcoded 5' primer and a J-beta primer mix. TCRdb ran MiXCR on the 5' RACE reads and lists one entry per CDR3 protein. The data contain some 1.1 million distinct CDR3 sequences, 35% to 40% of them singletons. The sequenced sample consisted of blood. The receptors derive from a man younger than 35 in good health.

The V gene is TRBV12-3 or TRBV12-4, the J gene TRBJ1-1, with 8 bases that match TRBD1. CDR3 length equals 14 residues. V shed 6 bases and J 6 bases; nucleotides not matched to a gene: 9. CDR3 protein: CASSRGQGSPEAFF. The DNA for the CDR3 is TGTGCCAGCAGCCGAGGACAGGGAAGTCCTGAAGCTTTCTTT.

This clonotype was seen more than once but under ten times. This chain links TRBV3-1 with TRBJ2-5; 8 bases are a match to TRBD2. This CDR3 has 17 residues. J gave up 2 bases and V 4 bases, and 12 bases lay outside the gene matches. Germline values: CDR1 LGHDT, CDR2 YNNKEL (reference sequence). The CDR3 loop reads CASSPKKVAGPQETQYF. The DNA of the CDR3 is TGTGCCAGCAGCCCGAAAAAGGTAGCGGGGCCGCAAGAGACCCAGTACTTC.

The CDR3 DNA reads as TGCGCCAGCACCCATTCAGGGTCCCTCAATGAGCAGTTCTTC. Translating it yields CASTHSGSLNEQFF. The rearrangement joins TRBV5-1 to TRBJ2-1; possible D gene TRBD1, 5 bases. CDR3 length: 14 residues. V was trimmed by 6 bases and J by 6 bases, leaving 16 bases between them. Germline CDR1 SGHRS, CDR2 YFSETQ.

The chain combines TRBV28 with TRBJ1-1; 7 nucleotides agree with TRBD1. Germline values: CDR1 MDHEN, CDR2 SYDVKM. The V gene end was trimmed by 5 bases and the J gene end by 10 bases; junction bases not matched to a gene: 7. CDR3 length: 12 amino acids. Here the CDR3 reads CASSTTGVLAFF. CDR3 DNA: TGTGCCAGCAGTACCACAGGGGTGCTAGCTTTCTTT.

This chain uses TRBV7-9 with TRBJ1-6; D gene ambiguous. Germline V gene lookup returns CDR1 SEHNR and CDR2 FQNEAQ (reference sequence). The CDR3 covers 15 residues. The germline V and J ends were trimmed by 6 bases and 2 bases, with 11 bases remaining between them. The CDR3 DNA follows: TGTGCCAGCAGTCCCGACGGCGCCTATAATTCACCCCTCCACTTT. It codes for CASSPDGAYNSPLHF.

The chain is built from TRBV9 and TRBJ2-3; TRBD2 matches 8 bases. The V and J ends lost 0 bases and 4 bases, in that order; junction bases with no gene match: 10. Germline assignment: CDR1 SGDLS and CDR2 YYNGEE. This CDR3 is built from 17 residues. The CDR3 is CASSVVGSGASSDTQYF. The CDR3 bases are TGTGCCAGCAGCGTAGTTGGTAGCGGGGCGAGTTCAGATACGCAGTATTTT.

Concerning this clonotype itself: A much larger clonotype is one base distant, so this may be a read error. V gene TRBV7-2 combines with J gene TRBJ1-2; D unclear. This CDR3 comprises 14 residues. V was pared by 5 bases and J by 0 bases, with 10 bases between. CDR1 is SGHTA and CDR2 is FQGNSA in the germline V gene. The CDR3 region is CASSADLANYGYTF. In nucleotides, the CDR3 is TGTGCCAGCAGCGCGGACTTAGCTAACTATGGCTACACCTTC.

CDR3 coding DNA: TGTGCCAGCAGTTCCCTAGGTACAGGGGCCCGCTATGGCTACACCTTC. This codes for CASSSLGTGARYGYTF. V gene TRBV12-3 or TRBV12-4 combines with J gene TRBJ1-2, with TRBD1 identical over 7 bases. J was trimmed by 4 bases and V by 4 bases; bases with no gene match: 12. The CDR3 is 16 amino acids.

In the case of this clonotype: This sequence may be a read error, since a much larger clone differs from it by one base. CDR3 loop: CASSQDQDRVKETQYF. Written as DNA, the CDR3 is TGTGCCAGCAGCCAAGATCAGGATAGGGTAAAAGAGACCCAGTACTTC. The V call is TRBV3-1, the J call TRBJ2-5; D unresolved. This CDR3 has 16 residues. Trimming left V 0 bases short and J 3 bases short, with 14 bases between. The germline CDR1 and CDR2 sequences are LGHDT and YNNKEL (reference sequence).

The chain combines TRBV29-1 with TRBJ2-3, with D perhaps matching TRBD2 (6 bases). Trimming pared 3 bases from V and 0 bases from J, leaving 10 bases between. CDR1 and CDR2 from the germline V gene are SQVTM and ANQGSEA. The CDR3 extends over 14 amino acids. This CDR3 is CSVDAGTSTDTQYF. The CDR3 DNA follows: TGCAGCGTTGACGCCGGGACTAGCACAGATACGCAGTATTTT.